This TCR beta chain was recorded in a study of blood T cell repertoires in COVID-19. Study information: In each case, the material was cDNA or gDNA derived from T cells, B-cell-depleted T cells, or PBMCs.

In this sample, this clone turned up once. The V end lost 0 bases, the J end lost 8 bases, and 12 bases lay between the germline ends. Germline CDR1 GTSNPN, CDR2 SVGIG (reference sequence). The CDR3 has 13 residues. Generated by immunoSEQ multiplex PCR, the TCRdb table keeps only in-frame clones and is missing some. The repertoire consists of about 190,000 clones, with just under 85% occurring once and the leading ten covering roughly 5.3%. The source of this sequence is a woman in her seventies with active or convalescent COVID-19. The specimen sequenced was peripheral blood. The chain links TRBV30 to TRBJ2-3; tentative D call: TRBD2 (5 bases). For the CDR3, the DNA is TGTGCCTGGAGTGTAGGGTTGAGCGGTACGCAGTATTTT. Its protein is CAWSVGLSGTQYF.